The 28 T cell receptor beta chains below come from one sample, sequenced in a study of identical twins listed by TCRdb under 2016. Library generation was performed with 5' RACE. Sequenced on an Illumina HiSeq 2000. TCRdb passed the public sequencing reads through fastp at Q25 and MiXCR, retaining productive beta sequences. All rows with the same CDR3 protein become a single entry with the most common DNA and genes. This sample is represented by about 730,000 distinct CDR3 sequences; 20% to 25% of them were singletons. The top ten clones comprise roughly 4.3% of the sample. These data also formed part of another study, on T cells expressing NK-cell markers.

Sequencing input: PBMCs. Receptors originate from a woman between 18 and 29 years old in good health.

This chain links TRBV20-1 with TRBJ1-5; D not resolved. The CDR3 contains 16 residues. The germline V and J ends were trimmed by 4 bases and 1 base, with 17 bases remaining between them. Germline-derived CDR1 and CDR2 are DFQATT and SNEGSKA (reference sequence). The CDR3 loop is CSAKTTSGSSNQPQHF. The CDR3 DNA reads TGCAGTGCTAAGACCACCTCCGGGTCGAGCAATCAGCCCCAGCATTTT.

This clonotype has a handful of counts. This chain connects TRBV12-3 or TRBV12-4 to TRBJ2-3; 9 positions agree with TRBD2. J lost 6 bases, V lost 6 bases, and 19 bases had no gene match. This CDR3 has 18 residues. CDR3: CASSTQFLTSGSWDTQYF. CDR3 coding DNA: TGTGCCAGCAGCACACAATTCTTGACTAGCGGATCATGGGATACGCAGTATTTT.

This clonotype was seen many times. The genes are TRBV7-9 and TRBJ2-2, with D maybe TRBD1 (6 bases). Germline CDR1 and CDR2: SEHNR and FQNEAQ (reference sequence). The CDR3 consists of 16 residues. With 3 bases removed from V and 3 bases from J, the gap between germline ends came to 14 bases. The CDR3: CASSLFQGIYTGELFF. The CDR3, as DNA: TGTGCCAGCAGCTTGTTTCAGGGGATCTACACCGGGGAGCTGTTTTTT.

This chain uses TRBV5-6 with TRBJ1-6, with 7 positions matching TRBD1. V gave up 3 bases and J gave up 9 bases; unmatched junction bases: 9. CDR1 and CDR2 from the germline V gene are SGHDT and YYEEEE. This CDR3 spans 15 amino acids. The chain's CDR3 is CASSSNRGGGSPLHF. CDR3 nucleotides: TGTGCCAGCAGCTCCAACAGGGGTGGCGGTTCACCCCTCCACTTT.

The rearrangement uses TRBV4-1 and TRBJ2-1, with D possibly being TRBD1 (6 bases). The V and J ends lost 3 bases and 10 bases respectively, with 13 bases between them. The CDR3 runs to 13 residues. In germline, CDR1 is MGHRA, CDR2 YSYEKL. The CDR3 loop reads CASSHTDRKEQFF. CDR3 DNA: TGCGCCAGCAGCCACACCGACAGGAAGGAGCAGTTCTTC.

The chain has TRBV12-3 or TRBV12-4 and TRBJ1-5; 7 nucleotides match TRBD1. The V and J ends lost 6 bases and 0 bases, in that order; junction bases with no gene match: 5. The CDR3 covers 15 residues. This CDR3 reads CASRGQSYSNQPQHF. For the CDR3, the DNA is TGTGCCAGCAGGGGACAGTCCTATAGCAATCAGCCCCAGCATTTT.

This rearrangement joins TRBV27 to TRBJ2-7; possible D gene TRBD1, 6 bases. V was clipped by 2 bases and J by 8 bases, with 10 bases between them. This CDR3 is built from 12 residues. CDR1 is MNHEY and CDR2 is SMNVEV in the germline V gene (reference sequence). This CDR3 reads CASSLTGFQQYF. The CDR3 bases are TGTGCCAGCAGTTTAACAGGGTTTCAGCAGTACTTC.

This clonotype was seen many times. V usage is TRBV20-1 and J usage is TRBJ2-3; D gene uncertain. In germline, CDR1 is DFQATT, CDR2 SNEGSKA (reference sequence). Trimming removed 3 bases at V and 1 base at J, with 5 bases between. The CDR3 consists of 12 residues. The CDR3 region has the DNA TGCAGTGCTAGGCTCCGCACAGATACGCAGTATTTT. Its translation: CSARLRTDTQYF.

The chain carries TRBV6-1 and TRBJ2-1; tentative D call: TRBD1 (5 bases). CDR1 is MNHNS, CDR2 SASEGT, per germline. V was pared by 2 bases and J by 6 bases, with 8 bases between. The CDR3 is 13 residues long. CDR3 residues: CASSELQANEQFF. The CDR3 DNA sequence: TGTGCCAGCAGTGAATTACAGGCCAATGAGCAGTTCTTC.

V and J are TRBV20-1 and TRBJ2-7; 10 nucleotides line up with TRBD1. CDR1 and CDR2 (germline): DFQATT, SNEGSKA (reference sequence). The CDR3 consists of 13 residues. CDR3 sequence reads: CSSTRDRGNEQYF. In nucleotides, the CDR3 is TGCAGCAGCACCCGGGACAGGGGCAACGAGCAGTACTTC.

This clonotype has only a few counts. V usage is TRBV29-1 and J usage is TRBJ2-7; D possibly matches TRBD1 or TRBD2 (5 bases each). The germline V gene has CDR1 SQVTM and CDR2 ANQGSEA. CDR3 size: 14 residues. Trimming pared 1 base from V and 6 bases from J, leaving 16 bases between. The CDR3 region has the DNA TGCAGCGTTGAAGGCCCGGGACGCATGGGCGAGCAGTACTTC. Its protein product is CSVEGPGRMGEQYF.

The V and J genes are TRBV20-1 and TRBJ2-2; D gene uncertain. This CDR3 spans 12 amino acids. Germline V gives CDR1 DFQATT, CDR2 SNEGSKA (reference sequence). V shed 0 bases and J shed 7 bases, with 6 bases lying between them. The CDR3 DNA sequence: TGCAGTGCTAGAGATTATCGCGGGGAGCTGTTTTTT. Protein sequence: CSARDYRGELFF.

This clonotype appeared many times. This rearrangement joins TRBV29-1 to TRBJ2-1, with 11 bases matching TRBD2. Germline assignment: CDR1 SQVTM and CDR2 ANQGSEA. The CDR3 has 16 residues. V was clipped by 0 bases and J by 3 bases; unmatched bases: 4. The CDR3 DNA sequence: TGCAGCGTTGAAGAAGGGACTAGCGGCTACTACAATGAGCAGTTCTTC. Translated, it gives CSVEEGTSGYYNEQFF.

V is TRBV5-1 and J is TRBJ2-7, with D hard to call. CDR1 SGHRS and CDR2 YFSETQ come from the germline V gene. V was pared by 2 bases and J by 2 bases, with 11 bases between. The CDR3 runs to 14 residues. This chain's CDR3 is CASSFSGPAYEQYF. The CDR3 nucleotides are TGCGCCAGCAGCTTCTCCGGACCGGCCTACGAGCAGTACTTC.

The chain combines TRBV25-1 with TRBJ2-1; 8 positions match TRBD1. CDR1 is MGHDK and CDR2 is SYGVNS in the germline V gene. The ends lost 2 bases at V and 7 bases at J; junction bases unmatched: 7. This CDR3 contains 15 residues. The CDR3 DNA is TGTGCCAGCAGTGAACACCGGACAGGGTTGAATGAGCAGTTCTTC. As protein: CASSEHRTGLNEQFF.

The CDR3 DNA is TGCAGTGCTAGGGGACTGAACCAAGGCTACGAGCAGTACTTC. Translation: CSARGLNQGYEQYF. This rearrangement joins TRBV20-1 to TRBJ2-7, with D perhaps TRBD2 (6 bases). V was cut by 3 bases and J by 3 bases, with 15 bases left in between. This CDR3 is built from 14 residues. CDR1 is DFQATT and CDR2 is SNEGSKA in the germline V gene (reference sequence).

CDR3 coding DNA: TGTGCCAGCAGTCTGACATCTCTGGGTCACGAGCAGTACTTC. Amino acids: CASSLTSLGHEQYF. This chain connects TRBV6-1 to TRBJ2-7; unclear D gene. This CDR3 has 14 amino acids. The germline V gene has CDR1 MNHNS and CDR2 SASEGT. The V end lost 5 bases, the J end lost 5 bases, and 16 bases lay between the germline ends.

In this sample, this clonotype turned up a few times. The V and J genes are TRBV5-1 and TRBJ2-2; the match to TRBD2 covers 7 bases. The V and J ends lost 3 bases and 2 bases, in that order; junction bases with no gene match: 4. The CDR3 runs to 15 residues. Germline values: CDR1 SGHRS, CDR2 YFSETQ. In DNA, the CDR3 is TGCGCCAGCAGCTGGGGGGACTACAACACCGGGGAGCTGTTTTTT. This codes for CASSWGDYNTGELFF. The full variable domain, rest sourced from reference TRBV5-1 and TRBJ2-2, is KAGVTQTPRYLIKTRGQQVTLSCSPISGHRSVSWYQQTPGQGLQFLFEYFSETQRNKGNFPGRFSGRQFSNSRSEMNVSTLELGDSALYLCASSWGDYNTGELFFGEGSRLTVL.

This clonotype was counted at least ten times. This chain links TRBV29-1 with TRBJ2-5; tentatively, D is TRBD1 (6 bases). V was shortened by 2 bases and J by 3 bases, with 7 bases between the two germline ends. This CDR3 contains 12 residues. Germline V gene sequence: CDR1 SQVTM, CDR2 ANQGSEA. The CDR3 sequence: CSVESGEETQYF. CDR3 DNA sequence: TGCAGCGTTGAATCAGGGGAAGAGACCCAGTACTTC.

This clonotype occurred a few times. This rearrangement joins TRBV12-3 or TRBV12-4 to TRBJ2-2; no definite D call. CDR3 length equals 11 residues. The V and J ends lost 11 bases and 6 bases respectively, with 10 bases between them. The CDR3 sequence: CAGRGAGELFF. DNA of the CDR3: TGTGCCGGCCGCGGCGCCGGGGAGCTGTTTTTT.

The V and J genes are TRBV18 and TRBJ2-1, with 7 nucleotides matching TRBD2. The CDR3 totals 15 residues. V dropped 6 bases and J dropped 4; count of bases not matched to a gene: 9. In germline, CDR1 is KGHSH, CDR2 LQKENI. The CDR3 reads CASSWNGGTYNEQFF. CDR3 coding DNA: TGTGCCAGCTCGTGGAACGGGGGGACTTACAATGAGCAGTTCTTC.

This clonotype showed up just a few times. This rearrangement joins TRBV20-1 to TRBJ2-5, with D hard to call. The CDR3 runs to 14 residues. CDR1 DFQATT and CDR2 SNEGSKA come from the germline V gene (reference sequence). Trimming removed 3 bases at V and 2 bases at J, with 13 bases between. CDR3: CSARLSRKQETQYF. CDR3 DNA: TGCAGTGCTAGGCTCTCGAGAAAACAAGAGACCCAGTACTTC.

The chain recombines TRBV12-3 or TRBV12-4 with TRBJ1-6; D uncertain. CDR3 length equals 13 residues. Trimming cost V 6 bases and J 5 bases, with 8 bases left between them. Written as DNA, the CDR3 is TGTGCCAGCAGGCATCATGATAATTCACCCCTCCACTTT. The encoded protein is CASRHHDNSPLHF.

This sequence joins TRBV20-1 and TRBJ2-7; D may be TRBD1 (6 bases). The V gene lost 2 bases and the J gene lost 6 bases, with 20 bases spanning the gap. Germline V gene lookup returns CDR1 DFQATT and CDR2 SNEGSKA (reference sequence). The CDR3 contains 15 residues. The CDR3 DNA follows: TGCAGTGCTAGATATCAGGGGACCGGGTCGGCCGAGCAGTACTTC. This translates into CSARYQGTGSAEQYF.

The genes are TRBV6-1 and TRBJ2-7, with TRBD2 matching 8 bases. Germline-derived CDR1 and CDR2 are MNHNS and SASEGT. The CDR3 sequence is 13 residues long. The V and J ends lost 7 bases and 5 bases, in that order; junction bases with no gene match: 7. The CDR3 sequence is CASTEAGAHEQYF. CDR3 sequence (DNA): TGTGCCAGCACAGAAGCGGGAGCACACGAGCAGTACTTC.

The sample holds a few counts of this clonotype. The rearrangement joins TRBV20-1 to TRBJ2-6; D is perhaps TRBD1 or TRBD2 (5 bases each). CDR1 DFQATT and CDR2 SNEGSKA come from the germline V gene (reference sequence). V lost 6 bases and J 0 bases, leaving 15 bases between the germline ends. The CDR3 totals 16 residues. CDR3 in amino acids: CSAGGDGRSGANVLTF. The CDR3, as DNA: TGCAGTGCGGGTGGGGACGGACGCTCTGGGGCCAACGTCCTGACTTTC.

This clonotype was recorded a few times. The chain links TRBV4-3 to TRBJ2-7; D unclear. V was cut by 0 bases and J by 2 bases, with 14 bases left in between. Germline V lookup: CDR1 LGHNA, CDR2 YSLEER. The CDR3 is made up of 16 amino acids. CDR3 sequence reads: CASSQEDRPATYEQYF. CDR3 DNA: TGCGCCAGCAGCCAAGAAGACCGCCCGGCTACCTACGAGCAGTACTTC.

The gene calls are TRBV6-1 and TRBJ2-3, with D maybe TRBD2 (6 bases). In germline, CDR1 is MNHNS, CDR2 SASEGT. V was clipped by 5 bases and J by 4 bases, with 28 bases between them. There are 19 residues in the CDR3. The CDR3 sequence: CASSLLPFSRGGEADTQYF. The CDR3 coding sequence is TGTGCCAGCAGTCTATTACCTTTCTCCCGGGGAGGTGAGGCAGATACGCAGTATTTT.